The clone carrying this T cell receptor (beta chain) was counted at least ten times. CDR1 is SGHVS, CDR2 FNYEAQ, per germline. This CDR3 has 12 residues. The V gene lost 7 bases and the J gene lost 3 bases, with 10 bases spanning the gap. The data derive from a study of neurological immune-mediated disorders. TCRdb processed the 5' RACE reads anew with MiXCR; each CDR3 protein has one entry. Altogether roughly 62,000 distinct CDR3 sequences are present, 2% to 2.5% being singletons, with the ten largest covering around 2.8%. The chain uses TRBV7-6 and TRBJ2-7; D unresolved. Sequencing input: PBMCs. The receptor comes from a man aged 50-60 years with multiple sclerosis. CDR3 bases: TGTGCCAGCACCTCGGACGGCTACGAGCAGTACTTC. Translation: CASTSDGYEQYF.